The clone carrying this TCR beta chain was picked up many times. The data derive from a study of T cell repertoires in cytomegalovirus infection. MiXCR was run by TCRdb on the reads, yielding one entry per CDR3 protein. The top ten clones hold roughly 15% of a sample with some 440,000 distinct CDR3 sequences, approximately 31% of them seen once. The sample was PBMCs. The origin of this receptor is a human donor in good health (CMV status not recorded). Some clones in this sample may be carry-over from other donors' samples.

CDR3 DNA sequence: TGTGCCAGCAGCTTGGAGGTTTTGCGCGAGCAGTACTTC. Translation: CASSLEVLREQYF. This chain joins TRBV7-2 and TRBJ2-7, with D tentatively TRBD2 (5 bases). In germline, CDR1 is SGHTA, CDR2 FQGNSA. The CDR3 has 13 amino acids. Trimming cost V 3 bases and J 6 bases, with 12 bases left between them.